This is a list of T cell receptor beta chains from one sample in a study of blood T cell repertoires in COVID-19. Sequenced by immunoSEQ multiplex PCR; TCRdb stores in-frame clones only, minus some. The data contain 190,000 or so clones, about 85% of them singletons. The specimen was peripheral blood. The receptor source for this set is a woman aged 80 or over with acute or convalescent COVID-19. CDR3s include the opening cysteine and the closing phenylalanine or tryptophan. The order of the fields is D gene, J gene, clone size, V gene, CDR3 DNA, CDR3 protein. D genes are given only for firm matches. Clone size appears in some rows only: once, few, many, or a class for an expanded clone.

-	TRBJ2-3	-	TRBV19	TGTGCCAGTAGTAGTGGCGGGGGCCGCACAGATACGCAGTATTTT	CASSSGGGRTDTQYF
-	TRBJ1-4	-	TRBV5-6	TGTGCCAGCGGCGGCTCTAATGAAAAACTGTTTTTT	CASGGSNEKLFF
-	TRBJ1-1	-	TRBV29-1	TGCAGCGTCCCGATAGAGACAGGCTGGAACACTGAAGCTTTCTTT	CSVPIETGWNTEAFF
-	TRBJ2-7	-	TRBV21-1	TGTGCCAACTTCCGGTGGCAGGGGTTTTACGAGCAGTACTTC	CANFRWQGFYEQYF
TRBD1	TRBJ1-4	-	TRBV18	TGTGCCAGCTCACCGGTACAGGGGGCCGCTAATGAAAAACTGTTTTTT	CASSPVQGAANEKLFF
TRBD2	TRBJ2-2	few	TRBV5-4	TGTGCCAGCAGCTTGGCGGTAGCGGGATTAACCGGGGAGCTGTTTTTT	CASSLAVAGLTGELFF
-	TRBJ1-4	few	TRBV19	TGTGCCAGTGTACCCGGGAGAGCTAATGAAAAACTGTTTTTT	CASVPGRANEKLFF
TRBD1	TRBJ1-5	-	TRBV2	TGTGCCAGCTCCCCGGGACAGTCCCATAGCAATCAGCCCCAGCATTTT	CASSPGQSHSNQPQHF
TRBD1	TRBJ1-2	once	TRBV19	TGTGCCAGTAGTATACGACAGGGAGGTAACTATGGCTACACCTTC	CASSIRQGGNYGYTF
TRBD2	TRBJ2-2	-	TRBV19	TGTGCCAGCAAAGCGGGAAAGAACACCGGGGAGCTGTTTTTT	CASKAGKNTGELFF
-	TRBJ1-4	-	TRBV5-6	TGTGCCAGCAGCCCCTCCCACGGGGTGACTGAAAAACTGTTTTTT	CASSPSHGVTEKLFF
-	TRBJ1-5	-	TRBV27	TGTGCCAGCGCGGTATCGGGGGACGTCAGGCAGCCCCAGCATTTT	CASAVSGDVRQPQHF
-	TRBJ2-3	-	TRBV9	TGTGCCAGCAGCCGTCAGGCAGATACGCAGTATTTT	CASSRQADTQYF
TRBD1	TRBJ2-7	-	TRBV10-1	TGCGCCAGCAGTGAGTCGACCCGGGACAGGGGCCCCTACGAGCAGTACTTC	CASSESTRDRGPYEQYF
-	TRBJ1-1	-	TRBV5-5	TGTGCCAGCAGCTCATCAGGGTCGGGGAACACTGAAGCTTTCTTT	CASSSSGSGNTEAFF
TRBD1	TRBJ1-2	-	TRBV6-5	TGTGCCAGCAAGGCGGACAGGGGAGAAAGCTATGGCTACACCTTC	CASKADRGESYGYTF
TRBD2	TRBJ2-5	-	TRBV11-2	TGTGCCAGCACCAGGGGGGGACTAGCGGCAGAGACCCAGTACTTC	CASTRGGLAAETQYF
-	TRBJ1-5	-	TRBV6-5	TGTGCCAGCAGCCCCGGCAGGGCGAACAATCAGCCCCAGCATTTT	CASSPGRANNQPQHF
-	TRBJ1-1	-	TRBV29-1	TGCAGCGTTGTGCAGGGTCGAAACACTGAAGCTTTCTTT	CSVVQGRNTEAFF
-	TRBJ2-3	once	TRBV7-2	TGTGCCAGCAGCTTCAGGGAAGGGCAGTATTTT	CASSFREGQYF
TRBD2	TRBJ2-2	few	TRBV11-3	TGTGCCAGCAGTCCATTAACGACTAGCCCCACCGGGGAGCTGTTTTTT	CASSPLTTSPTGELFF
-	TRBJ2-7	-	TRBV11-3	TGTGCCAGCAGCTTAGTACGGAGCTCCTACGAGCAGTACTTC	CASSLVRSSYEQYF
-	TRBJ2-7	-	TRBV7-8	TGTGCCAGCAGTCTGGGGGGGGCGCGTTCCTACGAGCAGTACTTC	CASSLGGARSYEQYF
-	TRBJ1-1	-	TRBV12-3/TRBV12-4	TGTGCCAGCGCGATCACAGTGAACACTGAAGCTTTCTTT	CASAITVNTEAFF
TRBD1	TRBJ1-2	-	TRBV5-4	TGTGCCAGCAGCCCGGGACAGGGGGCCGGCTACACCTTC	CASSPGQGAGYTF
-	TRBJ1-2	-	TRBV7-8	TGTGCCAGCAGCCCCGCTAACTATGGCTACACCTTC	CASSPANYGYTF